The following is a TCR beta chain sequence with its context. Its specificity is unknown. This CDR3 region has 13 residues. The data derive from a study of CXCR3-negative and CXCR3-positive naive CD8 T cells. Study details: Sequencing yielded around 130 million TRB reads, roughly 1.5 +/- 0.3 million per library. Notes on the study in general: Once cells were cryopreserved, CXCR3 expression went down partly, and most assays used fresh PBMCs.

Via 5' RACE with UMI labels, TRB cDNA libraries were prepared. After re-calling the 5' RACE reads, TCRdb lists one entry per CDR3 protein, DNA absent. The sample has about 40,000 distinct CDR3 sequences. This TCR came from a human donor in good health. Some clones in this sample may be carry-over from other donors' samples. The chain uses TRBV12-3 or TRBV12-4 and TRBJ2-7. The sequenced material came from memory CD8+ T cells from blood. The CDR3 reads CASSPGAPYEQYF.